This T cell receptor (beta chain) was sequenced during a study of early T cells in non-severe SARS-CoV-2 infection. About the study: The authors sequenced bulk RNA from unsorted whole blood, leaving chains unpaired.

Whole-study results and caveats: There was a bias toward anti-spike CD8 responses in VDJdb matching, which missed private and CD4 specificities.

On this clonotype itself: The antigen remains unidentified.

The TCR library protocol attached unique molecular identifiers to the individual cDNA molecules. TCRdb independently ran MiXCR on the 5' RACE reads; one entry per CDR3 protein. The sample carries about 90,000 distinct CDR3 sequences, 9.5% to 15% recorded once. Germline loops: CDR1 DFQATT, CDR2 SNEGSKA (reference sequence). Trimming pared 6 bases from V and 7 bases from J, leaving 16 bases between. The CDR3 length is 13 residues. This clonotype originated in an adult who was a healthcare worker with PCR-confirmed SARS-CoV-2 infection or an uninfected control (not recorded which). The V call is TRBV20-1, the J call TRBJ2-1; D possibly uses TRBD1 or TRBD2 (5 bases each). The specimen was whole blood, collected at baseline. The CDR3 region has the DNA TGCAGTGCCCCACCGGGGCCGGAGAATGAGCAGTTCTTC. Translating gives CSAPPGPENEQFF.